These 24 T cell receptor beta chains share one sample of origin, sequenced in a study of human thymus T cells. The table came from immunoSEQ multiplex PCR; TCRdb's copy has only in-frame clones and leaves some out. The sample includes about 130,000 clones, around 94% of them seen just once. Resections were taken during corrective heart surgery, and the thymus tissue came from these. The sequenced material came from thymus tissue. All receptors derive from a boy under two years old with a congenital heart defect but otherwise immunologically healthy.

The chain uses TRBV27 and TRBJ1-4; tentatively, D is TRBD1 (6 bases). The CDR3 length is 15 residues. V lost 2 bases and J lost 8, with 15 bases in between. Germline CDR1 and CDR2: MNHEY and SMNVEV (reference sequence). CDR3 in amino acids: CASSLVGGEREKLFF. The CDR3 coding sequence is TGTGCCAGCAGTTTAGTAGGGGGGGAGAGAGAAAAACTGTTTTTT.

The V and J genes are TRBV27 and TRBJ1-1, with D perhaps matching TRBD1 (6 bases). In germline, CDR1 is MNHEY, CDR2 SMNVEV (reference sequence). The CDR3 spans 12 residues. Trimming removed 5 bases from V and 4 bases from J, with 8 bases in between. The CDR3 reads CASSGGGTEAFF. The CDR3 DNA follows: TGTGCCAGCAGTGGGGGCGGCACTGAAGCTTTCTTT.

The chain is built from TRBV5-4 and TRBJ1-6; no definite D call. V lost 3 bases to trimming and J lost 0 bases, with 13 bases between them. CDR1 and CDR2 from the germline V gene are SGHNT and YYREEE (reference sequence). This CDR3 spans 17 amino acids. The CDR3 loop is CASSSSPSSSYNSPLHF. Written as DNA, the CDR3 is TGTGCCAGCAGCTCGTCCCCGTCGAGCTCCTATAATTCACCCCTCCACTTT.

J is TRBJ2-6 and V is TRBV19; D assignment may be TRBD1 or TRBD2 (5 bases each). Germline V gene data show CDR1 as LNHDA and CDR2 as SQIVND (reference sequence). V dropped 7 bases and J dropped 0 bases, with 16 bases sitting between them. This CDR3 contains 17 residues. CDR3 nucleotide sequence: TGTGCCAGTACCCACCGGGACCAGGTCTCTGGGGCCAACGTCCTGACTTTC. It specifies CASTHRDQVSGANVLTF.

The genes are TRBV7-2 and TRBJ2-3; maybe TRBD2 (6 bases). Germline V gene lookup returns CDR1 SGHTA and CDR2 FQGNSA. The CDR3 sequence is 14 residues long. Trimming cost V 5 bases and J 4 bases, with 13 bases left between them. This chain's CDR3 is CASSHRIAADTQYF. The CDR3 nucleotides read TGTGCCAGCAGCCATCGGATAGCGGCAGATACGCAGTATTTT.

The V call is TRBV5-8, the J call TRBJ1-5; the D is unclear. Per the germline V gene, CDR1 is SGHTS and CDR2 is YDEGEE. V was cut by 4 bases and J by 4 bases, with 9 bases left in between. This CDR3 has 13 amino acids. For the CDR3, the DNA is TGTGCCAGCAGCCATACGGGGAATCAGCCCCAGCATTTT. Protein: CASSHTGNQPQHF.

The CDR3 region has the DNA TGTGCCAGCAGCCGCGAATTTGGGGGCTGGGCTGAAGCTTTCTTT. It translates to CASSREFGGWAEAFF. This chain uses TRBV14 with TRBJ1-1; TRBD1 might be the D (6 bases). The CDR3 consists of 15 residues. V was shortened by 4 bases and J by 6 bases, with 18 bases between the two germline ends. The germline V gene encodes CDR1 SGHDN and CDR2 FVKESK. The whole variable domain, remainder taken from reference TRBV14 and TRBJ1-1, is EAGVTQFPSHSVIEKGQTVTLRCDPISGHDNLYWYRRVMGKEIKFLLHFVKESKQDESGMPNNRFLAERTGGTYSTLKVQPAELEDSGVYFCASSREFGGWAEAFFGQGTRLTVV.

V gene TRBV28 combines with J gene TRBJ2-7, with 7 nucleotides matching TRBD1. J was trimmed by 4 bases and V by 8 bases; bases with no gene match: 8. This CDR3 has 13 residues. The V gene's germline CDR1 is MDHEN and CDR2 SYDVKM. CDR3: CASQQGFPYEQYF. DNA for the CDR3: TGTGCCAGCCAACAGGGGTTCCCTTACGAGCAGTACTTC.

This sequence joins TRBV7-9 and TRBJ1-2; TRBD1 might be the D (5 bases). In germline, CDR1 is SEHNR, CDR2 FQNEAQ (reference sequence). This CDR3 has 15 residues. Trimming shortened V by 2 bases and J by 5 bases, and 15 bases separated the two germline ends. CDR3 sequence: CASSLPKEGLYGYTF. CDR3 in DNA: TGTGCCAGCAGCTTACCCAAGGAGGGGCTATATGGCTACACCTTC.

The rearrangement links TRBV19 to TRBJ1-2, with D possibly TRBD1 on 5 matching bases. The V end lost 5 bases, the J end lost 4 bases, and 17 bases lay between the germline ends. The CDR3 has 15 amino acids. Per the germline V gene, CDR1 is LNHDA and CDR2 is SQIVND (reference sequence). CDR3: CASSYARGPTYGYTF. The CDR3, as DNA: TGTGCCAGTAGTTACGCACGGGGCCCTACCTATGGCTACACCTTC.

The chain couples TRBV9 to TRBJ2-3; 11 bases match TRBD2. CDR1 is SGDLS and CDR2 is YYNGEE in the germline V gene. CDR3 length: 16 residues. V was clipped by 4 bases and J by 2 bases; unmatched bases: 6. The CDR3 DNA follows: TGTGCCAGCAGCCCCCTAGCGGGGGGCCCCACAGATACGCAGTATTTT. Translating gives CASSPLAGGPTDTQYF.

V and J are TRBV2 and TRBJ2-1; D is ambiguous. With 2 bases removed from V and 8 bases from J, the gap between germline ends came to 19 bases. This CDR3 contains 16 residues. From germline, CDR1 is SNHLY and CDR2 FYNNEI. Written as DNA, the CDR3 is TGTGCCAGCAGTGAACCCCGGCCATCCGCCGGACATGAGCAGTTCTTC. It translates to CASSEPRPSAGHEQFF.

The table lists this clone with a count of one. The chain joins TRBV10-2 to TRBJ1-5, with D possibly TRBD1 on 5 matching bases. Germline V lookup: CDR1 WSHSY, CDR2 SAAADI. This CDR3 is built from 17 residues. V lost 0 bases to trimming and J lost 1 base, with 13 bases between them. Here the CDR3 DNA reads TGCGCCAGCAGTGAGTCGCGCGGGGGACGGAGCAATCAGCCCCAGCATTTT. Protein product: CASSESRGGRSNQPQHF.

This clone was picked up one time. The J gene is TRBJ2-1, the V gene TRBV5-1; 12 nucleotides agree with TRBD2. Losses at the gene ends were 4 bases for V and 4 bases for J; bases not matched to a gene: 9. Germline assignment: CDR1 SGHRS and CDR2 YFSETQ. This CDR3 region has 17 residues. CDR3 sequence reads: CASSGGLAGDTYNEQFF. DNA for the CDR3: TGCGCCAGCAGCGGGGGACTAGCGGGTGATACTTACAATGAGCAGTTCTTC.

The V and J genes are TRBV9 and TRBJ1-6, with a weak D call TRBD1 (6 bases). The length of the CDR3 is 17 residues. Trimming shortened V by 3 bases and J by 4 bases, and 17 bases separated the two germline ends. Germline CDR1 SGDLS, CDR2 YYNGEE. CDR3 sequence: CASSALGGKEYNSPLHF. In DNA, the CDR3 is TGTGCCAGCAGCGCCCTGGGGGGCAAGGAGTATAATTCACCCCTCCACTTT. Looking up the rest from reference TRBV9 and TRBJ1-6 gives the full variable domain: DSGVTQTPKHLITATGQRVTLRCSPRSGDLSVYWYQQSLDQGLQFLIQYYNGEERAKGNILERFSAQQFPDLHSELNLSSLELGDSALYFCASSALGGKEYNSPLHFGNGTRLTVT.

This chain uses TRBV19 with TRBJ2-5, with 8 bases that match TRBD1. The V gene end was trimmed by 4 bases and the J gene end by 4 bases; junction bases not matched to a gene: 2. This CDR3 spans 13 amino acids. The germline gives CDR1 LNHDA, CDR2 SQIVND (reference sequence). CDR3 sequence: CASSTDRAETQYF. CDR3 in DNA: TGTGCCAGTAGTACGGACAGGGCAGAGACCCAGTACTTC.

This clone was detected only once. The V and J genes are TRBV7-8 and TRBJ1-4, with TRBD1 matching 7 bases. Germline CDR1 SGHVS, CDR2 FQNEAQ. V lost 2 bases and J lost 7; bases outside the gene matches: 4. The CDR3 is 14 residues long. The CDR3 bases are TGTGCCAGCAGCTTAACCAGGGGGGGTGAAAAACTGTTTTTT. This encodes CASSLTRGGEKLFF.

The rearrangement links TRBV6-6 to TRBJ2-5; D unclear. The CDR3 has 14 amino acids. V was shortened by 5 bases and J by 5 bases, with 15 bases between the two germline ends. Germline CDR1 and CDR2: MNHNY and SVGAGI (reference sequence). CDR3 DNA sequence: TGTGCCAGCAGTATCATCGGTACCGGGGAGACCCAGTACTTC. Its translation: CASSIIGTGETQYF.

The CDR3 spells CASSLAGHSSRVSPLHF. The DNA of the CDR3 is TGCGCCAGCAGCTTGGCAGGACACTCTAGTAGGGTTTCACCCCTCCACTTT. The chain uses TRBV5-1 and TRBJ1-6, with D possibly matching TRBD1 (5 bases). Germline CDR1 SGHRS, CDR2 YFSETQ. V dropped 0 bases and J dropped 9 bases, with 19 bases sitting between them. The CDR3 is 17 residues long.

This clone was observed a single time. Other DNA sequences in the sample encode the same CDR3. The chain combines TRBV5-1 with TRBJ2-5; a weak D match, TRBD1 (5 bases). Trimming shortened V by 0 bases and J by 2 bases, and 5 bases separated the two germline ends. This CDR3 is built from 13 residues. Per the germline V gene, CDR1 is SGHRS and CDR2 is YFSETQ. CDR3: CASSLEGQETQYF. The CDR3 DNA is TGCGCCAGCAGCTTGGAGGGGCAAGAGACCCAGTACTTC.

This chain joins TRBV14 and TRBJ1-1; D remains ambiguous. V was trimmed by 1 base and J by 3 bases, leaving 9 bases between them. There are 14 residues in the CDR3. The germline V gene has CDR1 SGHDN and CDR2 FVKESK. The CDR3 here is CASSQVPGHTEAFF. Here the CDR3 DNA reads TGTGCCAGCAGCCAAGTCCCGGGTCACACTGAAGCTTTCTTT.

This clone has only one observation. The CDR3 DNA reads TGTGCCATCAGTGAATACAACAGGGGAGGAAGAGAGACCCAGTACTTC. This gives the protein CAISEYNRGGRETQYF. The chain recombines TRBV10-3 with TRBJ2-5; weak D call: TRBD1 (7 bases). The ends were cut back, 3 bases at V and 4 bases at J, with 18 bases in the middle. This CDR3 contains 16 residues. In germline, CDR1 is ENHRY, CDR2 SYGVKD.

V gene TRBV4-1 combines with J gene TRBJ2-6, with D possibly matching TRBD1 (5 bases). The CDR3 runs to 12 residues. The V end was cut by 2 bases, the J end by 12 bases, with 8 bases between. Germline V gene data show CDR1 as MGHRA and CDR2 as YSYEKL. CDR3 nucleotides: TGCGCCAGCAGCCAACAGGGCCTCGTCCTGACTTTC. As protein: CASSQQGLVLTF.

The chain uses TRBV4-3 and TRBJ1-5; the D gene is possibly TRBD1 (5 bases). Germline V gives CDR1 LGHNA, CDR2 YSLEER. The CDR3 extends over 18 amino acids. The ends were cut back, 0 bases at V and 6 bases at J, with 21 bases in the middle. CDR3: CASSQDAGPRFYSQPQHF. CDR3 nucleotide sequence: TGCGCCAGCAGCCAAGATGCGGGGCCGCGATTTTACAGTCAGCCCCAGCATTTT.